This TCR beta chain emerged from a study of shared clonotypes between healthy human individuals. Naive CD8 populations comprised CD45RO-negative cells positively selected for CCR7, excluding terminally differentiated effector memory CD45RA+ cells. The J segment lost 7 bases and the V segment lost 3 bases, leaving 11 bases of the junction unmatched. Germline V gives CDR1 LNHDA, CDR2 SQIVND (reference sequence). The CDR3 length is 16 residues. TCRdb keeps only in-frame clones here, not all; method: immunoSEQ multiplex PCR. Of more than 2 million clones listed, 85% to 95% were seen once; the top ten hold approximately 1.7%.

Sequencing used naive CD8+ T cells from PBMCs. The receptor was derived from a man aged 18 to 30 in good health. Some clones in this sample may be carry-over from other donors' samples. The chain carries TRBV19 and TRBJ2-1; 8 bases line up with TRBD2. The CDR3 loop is CASSMFSGLVSNEQFF. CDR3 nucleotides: TGTGCCAGTAGTATGTTCTCGGGACTAGTCTCAAATGAGCAGTTCTTC.